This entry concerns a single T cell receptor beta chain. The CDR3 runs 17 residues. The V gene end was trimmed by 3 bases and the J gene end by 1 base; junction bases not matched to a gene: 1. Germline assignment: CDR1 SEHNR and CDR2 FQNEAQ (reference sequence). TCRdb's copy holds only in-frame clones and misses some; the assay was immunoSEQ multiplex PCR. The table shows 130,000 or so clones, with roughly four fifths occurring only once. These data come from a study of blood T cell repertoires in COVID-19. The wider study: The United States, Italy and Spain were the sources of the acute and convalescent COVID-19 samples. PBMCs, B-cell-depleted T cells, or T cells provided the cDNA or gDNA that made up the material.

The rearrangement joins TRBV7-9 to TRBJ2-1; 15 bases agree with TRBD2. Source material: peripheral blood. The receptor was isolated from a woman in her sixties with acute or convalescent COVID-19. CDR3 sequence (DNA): TGTGCCAGCAGCTTTGGGACTAGCGGGGGGTCCTACAATGAGCAGTTCTTC. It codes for CASSFGTSGGSYNEQFF.